The 25 T cell receptor beta chains below were found in one sample sequenced in a study of control samples from healthy donors and cancer patients. Sequencing was performed with immunoSEQ multiplex PCR; in TCRdb, only in-frame clones are kept and a portion is missing. The clone table shows about 190,000 clones, with the ten largest holding about 2.2%. Sample: blood. Receptors were obtained from a woman in her 30s in good health.

Concerning this clone itself: Other DNA sequences in the sample encode the same CDR3. The chain links TRBV12-3 or TRBV12-4 to TRBJ1-1; D is ambiguous. The CDR3 sequence is 11 residues long. Trimming removed 3 bases from V and 5 bases from J, with 4 bases in between. CDR3: CASSLGTEAFF. The CDR3 bases are TGTGCCAGCAGTTTGGGAACTGAAGCTTTCTTT.

The V and J genes are TRBV2 and TRBJ2-3, with TRBD2 identical over 7 bases. J lost 0 bases, V lost 2 bases, and 5 bases had no gene match. The CDR3 loop spans 16 amino acids. The germline V gene has CDR1 SNHLY and CDR2 FYNNEI. The chain's CDR3 is CASSERGGESTDTQYF. DNA for the CDR3: TGTGCCAGCAGTGAACGTGGGGGGGAGAGCACAGATACGCAGTATTTT.

The chain recombines TRBV5-4 with TRBJ1-2, with D maybe TRBD1 (6 bases). Germline V gene data show CDR1 as SGHNT and CDR2 as YYREEE (reference sequence). Trimming cost V 2 bases and J 4 bases, with 15 bases left between them. The CDR3 totals 15 residues. CDR3 sequence (DNA): TGTGCCAGCAGCTTTAGAGAGGGACACCGCTATGGCTACACCTTC. Amino acids: CASSFREGHRYGYTF.

The rearrangement links TRBV4-1 to TRBJ1-1, with no clear D. V lost 5 bases and J 3 bases, leaving 22 bases between the germline ends. The CDR3 is made up of 17 amino acids. Germline lookup yields CDR1 MGHRA and CDR2 YSYEKL. The CDR3 reads CASSLAGDGPPHTEAFF. CDR3 DNA sequence: TGCGCCAGCAGCTTAGCAGGAGACGGACCACCCCACACTGAAGCTTTCTTT.

The chain has TRBV2 and TRBJ2-7, with TRBD1 matching over 10 bases. With V trimmed by 4 bases and J by 9 bases, 6 bases remained unmatched. Germline CDR1 and CDR2: SNHLY and FYNNEI. The CDR3 has 13 amino acids. In DNA, the CDR3 is TGTGCCAGCAGTGTGGGACAGGGGAAATGGCAGTACTTC. This gives the protein CASSVGQGKWQYF. Full variable domain (missing parts from reference TRBV2 and TRBJ2-7): EPEVTQTPSHQVTQMGQEVILRCVPISNHLYFYWYRQILGQKVEFLVSFYNNEISEKSEIFDDQFSVERPDGSNFTLKIRSTKLEDSAMYFCASSVGQGKWQYFGPGTRLTVT.

The CDR3 here is CASSFGPVLGTGGTRGGYTF. In nucleotides, the CDR3 is TGTGCCAGCAGTTTCGGCCCCGTACTCGGGACAGGGGGCACGAGAGGTGGCTACACCTTC. The genes are TRBV28 and TRBJ1-2, with 12 bases that match TRBD1. Trimming cost V 3 bases and J 7 bases; bases outside gene matches: 21. Germline values: CDR1 MDHEN, CDR2 SYDVKM. The CDR3 spans 20 residues.

The rearrangement links TRBV4-1 to TRBJ1-1; no firm D call. The CDR3 is made up of 16 amino acids. V dropped 3 bases and J dropped 6 bases, with 20 bases sitting between them. Germline values: CDR1 MGHRA, CDR2 YSYEKL. CDR3 amino acids: CASSQRALTGSPEAFF. In nucleotides, the CDR3 is TGCGCCAGCAGCCAGCGAGCCTTGACCGGGTCCCCTGAAGCTTTCTTT.

This chain joins TRBV19 and TRBJ1-4; D may be TRBD1 (6 bases). Deletions cut 4 bases from V and 7 bases from J, with 16 bases between. The CDR3 has 15 amino acids. Per the germline V gene, CDR1 is LNHDA and CDR2 is SQIVND (reference sequence). The CDR3 DNA follows: TGTGCCAGTAGTACCCGACAGGCCCCGGGTGAAAAACTGTTTTTT. Translated, it gives CASSTRQAPGEKLFF.

The V call is TRBV19, the J call TRBJ2-5; D not resolved. The CDR3 is 14 residues long. V lost 5 bases and J 5 bases, leaving 15 bases between the germline ends. Germline CDR1 LNHDA, CDR2 SQIVND (reference sequence). CDR3 residues: CASSPIGYGETQYF. DNA for the CDR3: TGTGCCAGTAGTCCGATTGGGTACGGGGAGACCCAGTACTTC. The whole variable domain, remainder taken from reference TRBV19 and TRBJ2-5, is DGGITQSPKYLFRKEGQNVTLSCEQNLNHDAMYWYRQDPGQGLRLIYYSQIVNDFQKGDIAEGYSVSREKKESFPLTVTSAQKNPTAFYLCASSPIGYGETQYFGPGTRLLVL.

The chain uses TRBV10-1 and TRBJ2-1; weak D call: TRBD1 (6 bases). This CDR3 spans 16 amino acids. Germline V gene data show CDR1 as WNHNN and CDR2 as SYGVQD (reference sequence). With 6 bases removed from V and 6 bases from J, the gap between germline ends came to 21 bases. The CDR3 DNA sequence: TGCGCCAGCAGCTCAGGGGAAGGATTTGGGGGCAATGAGCAGTTCTTC. This sequence encodes CASSSGEGFGGNEQFF.

This rearrangement joins TRBV2 to TRBJ2-4, with TRBD1 matching 7 bases. Per the germline V gene, CDR1 is SNHLY and CDR2 is FYNNEI. CDR3 size: 13 residues. After removal of 6 bases from V and 6 bases from J, the junction contained 5 bases not matched to a gene. CDR3: CASSAGGPNIQYF. CDR3 DNA: TGTGCCAGCAGCGCAGGGGGTCCAAACATTCAGTACTTC.

The chain has TRBV28 and TRBJ1-1; TRBD1 is a possible D gene (6 bases). This CDR3 region has 15 residues. The germline V and J ends were trimmed by 7 bases and 4 bases, with 19 bases remaining between them. Germline-derived CDR1 and CDR2 are MDHEN and SYDVKM. Written as DNA, the CDR3 is TGTGCCAGCACCGTAGACCTCAGGGGTGGCACTGAAGCTTTCTTT. Residues: CASTVDLRGGTEAFF.

The J gene is TRBJ1-1, the V gene TRBV5-1; 7 bases agree with TRBD1. Trimming removed 4 bases from V and 0 bases from J; junction bases left unmatched: 6. The CDR3 is 15 residues long. Germline V CDR1 and CDR2: SGHRS, YFSETQ. CDR3 sequence reads: CASSLTGTMNTEAFF. As DNA, the CDR3 is TGCGCCAGCAGCCTGACAGGGACCATGAACACTGAAGCTTTCTTT.

The rearrangement links TRBV6-1 to TRBJ2-3; D assignment may be TRBD1 or TRBD2 (5 bases each). The CDR3 is 15 amino acids. V gave up 1 base and J gave up 2 bases, with 10 bases separating them. CDR1 is MNHNS and CDR2 is SASEGT in the germline V gene. The DNA for the CDR3 is TGTGCCAGCAGTGAAGGGGACGGGTACACAGATACGCAGTATTTT. Translating it yields CASSEGDGYTDTQYF.

The chain links TRBV13 to TRBJ2-5, with 11 bases fitting TRBD2. This CDR3 has 15 amino acids. With 5 bases clipped from V and 2 bases from J, the junction kept 4 bases outside the gene matches. Germline V gene sequence: CDR1 PRHDT, CDR2 FYEKMQ (reference sequence). The CDR3 coding sequence is TGTGCCAGCAGCCTAAGGACTAGCGGGCAAGAGACCCAGTACTTC. Translation gives CASSLRTSGQETQYF. Full variable domain (outside the CDR3, taken from reference TRBV13 and TRBJ2-5): AAGVIQSPRHLIKEKRETATLKCYPIPRHDTVYWYQQGPGQDPQFLISFYEKMQSDKGSIPDRFSAQQFSDYHSELNMSSLELGDSALYFCASSLRTSGQETQYFGPGTRLLVL.

CDR3 in amino acids: CASSPPWGGSDTQYF. The DNA for the CDR3 is TGCGCCAGCAGCCCCCCCTGGGGGGGTTCAGATACGCAGTATTTT. The chain joins TRBV5-1 to TRBJ2-3; 7 bases map to TRBD2. Germline CDR1 and CDR2: SGHRS and YFSETQ. V lost 4 bases, J lost 4 bases, and 9 bases stayed unmatched. The CDR3 covers 15 residues.

The chain combines TRBV29-1 with TRBJ1-6; D possibly corresponds to TRBD1 (6 bases). This CDR3 spans 12 amino acids. CDR1 is SQVTM, CDR2 ANQGSEA, per germline. The V end was cut by 6 bases, the J end by 14 bases, with 17 bases between. The CDR3, as DNA: TGCAGCGTCGTCCTACAGGGAGGGGCCCTCCACTTT. Encoded protein: CSVVLQGGALHF. The full variable domain, rest sourced from reference TRBV29-1 and TRBJ1-6, is SAVISQKPSRDICQRGTSLTIQCQVDSQVTMMFWYRQQPGQSLTLIATANQGSEATYESGFVIDKFPISRPNLTFSTLTVSNMSPEDSSIYLCSVVLQGGALHFGNGTRLTVT.

V and J are TRBV7-9 and TRBJ1-1, with 8 nucleotides matching TRBD1. The J segment lost 6 bases and the V segment lost 3 bases, leaving 3 bases of the junction unmatched. CDR3 length: 13 residues. Per the germline V gene, CDR1 is SEHNR and CDR2 is FQNEAQ (reference sequence). This CDR3 reads CASSFQGAAEAFF. The CDR3 DNA follows: TGTGCCAGCAGCTTTCAGGGGGCTGCTGAAGCTTTCTTT. The entire variable domain, with the rest obtained from reference TRBV7-9 and TRBJ1-1, is as follows: DTGVSQNPRHKITKRGQNVTFRCDPISEHNRLYWYRQTLGQGPEFLTYFQNEAQLEKSRLLSDRFSAERPKGSFSTLEIQRTEQGDSAMYLCASSFQGAAEAFFGQGTRLTVV.

The V call is TRBV6-5, the J call TRBJ2-7; tentative D call: TRBD2 (5 bases). V gave up 6 bases and J gave up 3 bases, with 12 bases separating them. CDR1 and CDR2 (germline): MNHEY, SVGAGI. This CDR3 is 13 amino acids long. The CDR3 loop reads CASRVGEGYEQYF. The CDR3 region has the DNA TGTGCCAGCAGGGTAGGCGAGGGCTACGAGCAGTACTTC.

The gene calls are TRBV4-3 and TRBJ2-7; possibly TRBD1 for D (5 bases). CDR1 and CDR2 from the germline V gene are LGHNA and YSLEER. This CDR3 comprises 12 residues. V was clipped by 4 bases and J by 6 bases, with 10 bases between them. The CDR3 loop is CASSPTGVEQYF. CDR3 sequence (DNA): TGCGCCAGCAGCCCCACAGGAGTCGAGCAGTACTTC.

The chain recombines TRBV27 with TRBJ1-5; a weak D match, TRBD1 (6 bases). The germline V gene encodes CDR1 MNHEY and CDR2 SMNVEV (reference sequence). V lost 2 bases and J lost 4, with 12 bases in between. The CDR3 has 15 amino acids. The CDR3 bases are TGTGCCAGCAGTTTAAAGGGGGGCGGGAATCAGCCCCAGCATTTT. The encoded protein is CASSLKGGGNQPQHF.

The rearrangement uses TRBV20-1 and TRBJ2-5; perhaps TRBD1 as D (6 bases). Germline CDR1 reads DFQATT; CDR2 reads SNEGSKA (reference sequence). Deletions cut 3 bases from V and 2 bases from J, with 25 bases between. The CDR3 is 18 residues long. CDR3 sequence: CSASLLMDSLALQETQYF. The DNA of the CDR3 is TGCAGTGCTAGTTTACTAATGGACAGTCTGGCGCTACAAGAGACCCAGTACTTC.

Concerning this clone: No conserved phenylalanine or tryptophan is present at the end of the CDR3, so a read error is the likely explanation. The DNA is omitted, as the CDR3 cannot be located on it reliably, and the CDR3 follows TCRdb's listing. The chain couples TRBV7-9 to TRBJ1-1; the table's D call, TRBD1, was not checked against the DNA. Germline lookup yields CDR1 SEHNR and CDR2 FQNEAQ (reference sequence). The CDR3 length is 13 residues, termini included. The CDR3: CASSLKAGESLRI.

The V gene is TRBV6-5, the J gene TRBJ1-3, with no clear D. Germline V CDR1 and CDR2: MNHEY, SVGAGI. The CDR3 has 15 amino acids. V gave up 5 bases and J gave up 1 base, with 12 bases separating them. In DNA, the CDR3 is TGTGCCAGCAGTCGGACGCCCGGATCTGGAAACACCATATATTTT. As protein: CASSRTPGSGNTIYF.

J is TRBJ1-2 and V is TRBV2; the D gene is possibly TRBD1 (6 bases). The CDR3 extends over 12 amino acids. V was pared by 5 bases and J by 3 bases, with 7 bases between. Germline loops: CDR1 SNHLY, CDR2 FYNNEI. CDR3 sequence: CASSRQDYGYTF. The CDR3 DNA follows: TGTGCCAGCAGTCGACAGGACTATGGCTACACCTTC.